This T cell receptor beta chain stems from a study of neurological immune-mediated disorders. Study-wide results and limits: While HTLV-1-associated myelopathy showed the greatest TCR clonal expansion, multiple sclerosis showed the least, falling below healthy controls.

This clonotype was observed at least ten times. The antigen is not known. The CDR3 covers 12 residues. The germline gives CDR1 DFQATT, CDR2 SNEGSKA (reference sequence). Trimming cost V 6 bases and J 5 bases; bases outside gene matches: 2. TCRdb reprocessed the 5' RACE reads via MiXCR and lists one record per CDR3 protein. Here the sample spans tens of thousands of distinct CDR3 sequences, roughly 17% being singletons. V and J are TRBV20-1 and TRBJ2-5, with TRBD2 identical over 11 bases. The sample taken for sequencing was PBMCs. The TCR comes from a woman in her 40s in good health. CDR3 in amino acids: CSAVAGGETQYF. The DNA of the CDR3 is TGCAGTGCGGTAGCGGGGGGGGAGACCCAGTACTTC.